Sequencing of this T cell receptor (beta chain) was carried out in a study of breast tumors, draining lymph nodes, adjacent tissues. Regarding the study as a whole: Data fit most tumor T cells coming from lymph node, expanding in tumor.

Trimming shortened V by 2 bases and J by 2 bases, and 11 bases separated the two germline ends. The CDR3 runs 15 residues. The germline V gene encodes CDR1 SGHTA and CDR2 FQGNSA. Using its own MiXCR run on the multiplex PCR reads, TCRdb lists one record per CDR3 protein. The sample carries around 43,000 distinct CDR3 sequences, 20% to 25% recorded once. This clonotype came up a few times. Its antigen is not known. The TCR sequence derives from a female donor with breast cancer. Some clones in this sample may be carry-over from other donors' samples. Material for sequencing was breast tumor tissue. The chain couples TRBV7-2 to TRBJ2-3, with D unclear. CDR3 region: CASSLWLRPTDTQYF. The CDR3 DNA reads as TGTGCCAGCAGCTTATGGCTGCGGCCCACAGATACGCAGTATTTT. The complete variable domain, with remaining parts taken from reference TRBV7-2 and TRBJ2-3, reads GAGVSQSPSNKVTEKGKDVELRCDPISGHTALYWYRQSLGQGLEFLIYFQGNSAPDKSGLPSDRFSAERTGGSVSTLTIQRTQQEDSAVYLCASSLWLRPTDTQYFGPGTRLTVL.